The T cell receptor (beta chain) under discussion was sequenced for a study of blood T cell repertoires in COVID-19. Across the study: Acute and convalescent COVID-19 specimens originated in the United States, Italy and Spain. In each case, the material was cDNA or gDNA derived from T cells, B-cell-depleted T cells, or PBMCs.

Authors' methods: It was from reference gene primer amplification that nucleated cell counts were estimated. TCRdb's copy holds only in-frame clones and misses some; the assay was immunoSEQ multiplex PCR. V, J and clone size reflect that table, while D and trimming were determined from the DNA. The sample has 45,000 to 55,000 clones; approximately 87% are singletons. V lost 5 bases and J lost 6; bases outside the gene matches: 16. Germline loops: CDR1 SGHTA, CDR2 FQGNSA. This CDR3 region has 17 residues. This receptor was identified in a human donor in a cohort sampled during active COVID-19. Sequenced: peripheral blood. V gene TRBV7-2 combines with J gene TRBJ2-1; 7 nucleotides match TRBD2. The CDR3 sequence: CASSPGRPGRFGNEQFF. The CDR3 DNA is TGTGCCAGCAGCCCGGGACGGCCCGGGAGGTTTGGCAATGAGCAGTTCTTC.